This TCR beta chain was captured by sequencing in a study of T cells in Graves' hyperthyroidism and ophthalmopathy. The overall study: Blood was drawn when the patient was first diagnosed and still untreated.

CDR3 length: 15 amino acids. CDR1 and CDR2 (germline): MNHNS, SASEGT. The trim removed 9 bases at V and 2 bases at J, leaving 10 bases unmatched. This clonotype came up many times. Diagnosis relied on clinical symptoms, serum thyroxine and TRAb, thyroid ultrasound and orbital computed tomography. RNA transcripts served as the template for amplifying TCR beta CDR3 regions. With the HTBI primer set, the TCR CDR3 went through a first round of RT-PCR. TCRdb used MiXCR to reprocess the multiplex PCR reads, holding one entry per CDR3 protein. The profile shows hundreds of thousands of distinct CDR3 sequences, roughly 19% of them singletons.

Sequencing input: blood. This receptor was identified in a man aged 50-59 years with Graves' ophthalmopathy. The chain joins TRBV6-1 to TRBJ2-7, with 10 bases fitting TRBD2. As DNA, the CDR3 is TGTGCCAGTTCAAATTTAGCGGGAGGTACCTACGAGCAGTACTTC. Translating it yields CASSNLAGGTYEQYF.